Included here is one TCR beta chain sequence, with context. Trimming took 0 bases from V and 8 from J, leaving 19 bases between them. This CDR3 contains 16 residues. CDR1 and CDR2 (germline): LGHNA, YNFKEQ. The sample is drawn from a study of blood T cell repertoires in COVID-19. Study at large: Collection of acute and convalescent COVID-19 samples took place in the United States, Italy and Spain. Sources were T cells, B-cell-depleted T cells, or PBMCs; the material itself was cDNA or gDNA.

Original data processing: Reference gene primer amplification gave nucleated cell count estimates. Repertoires were generated with immunoSEQ multiplex PCR, while TCRdb's copy carries only in-frame clones and drops some. V and J calls and clone size are as listed in that table; D and trimming were resolved from the DNA. This table has 150,000 to 200,000 clones, 86% appearing once. Material: peripheral blood. The sequence was obtained from a woman older than 75 in a cohort sampled during active or convalescent COVID-19. This rearrangement joins TRBV4-2 to TRBJ1-2; D call uncertain. CDR3 sequence: CASSQDRDEGSGGYTF. CDR3 DNA: TGTGCCAGCAGCCAAGATCGGGATGAGGGATCGGGCGGCTACACCTTC.